This T cell receptor (beta chain) was documented in a study of T cell responses to AZD1222 COVID-19 vaccine. Overall study findings and caveats: Researchers took repertoire samples only after the peak T cell response had come. Spike-wide vaccine-associated CD4 TCRs dominated at 160-218 and 743-854.

Repertoires were generated with immunoSEQ multiplex PCR, while TCRdb's copy carries only in-frame clones and drops some. The table lists around 110,000 clones, around 91% of them singletons, with roughly a fifth in the top ten. On this clone itself: Its target is not known.

Trimming removed 7 bases from V and 1 base from J, with 10 bases in between. This CDR3 comprises 13 residues. The specimen was peripheral blood, collected on day 0 of AZD1222 vaccination. The sequence was collected from an adult in good health. The J gene is TRBJ1-1, the V gene TRBV12-3 or TRBV12-4; D might be TRBD1 (6 bases). The CDR3 region is CASTGRGNTEAFF. The CDR3 bases are TGTGCCAGCACCGGCAGGGGGAACACTGAAGCTTTCTTT.